This TCR beta chain stems from a study of CD8+ T cells in alopecia areata. Across the whole study: It was oral tofacitinib, at 5 to 10 mg twice daily, that treated patients received.

Treatment specified: oral pan-JAK inhibitor, 5-10 mg twice daily. Peripheral blood and lesional scalp punch biopsies were taken from alopecia areata patients. PBMCs yielded sorted CD4+ and CD8+ T cells. RNA was isolated and reverse transcribed to cDNA, the sequencing template. Repertoires were generated with immunoSEQ multiplex PCR, while TCRdb's copy carries only in-frame clones and drops some. The sample includes 200,000 to 250,000 clones, around 66% seen only once; the top ten take roughly 4.2%. Trimming at V came to 3 bases and at J to 3 bases, leaving 15 bases not matched to a gene. The CDR3 runs 19 residues. Per germline, CDR1 SGHRS and CDR2 YFSETQ.

The sample was CD4+ T cells sorted from blood, taken at week 4, from a patient treated with tofacitinib. The TCR originated in a human donor with alopecia areata. J is TRBJ2-4 and V is TRBV5-1; the match to TRBD1 covers 10 bases. The DNA of the CDR3 is TGCGCCAGCAGCTCCTTCGGGACAGGGGCCCTCAGGGACAAAAACATTCAGTACTTC. Translated, it gives CASSSFGTGALRDKNIQYF.